One sample yielded the 5 T cell receptor beta chains listed below, sequenced in a study of technical replicates of blood from four donors. Assay: immunoSEQ multiplex PCR; the TCRdb copy retains only in-frame clones and omits some. Among roughly 72,000 clones listed, roughly 91% were seen once. The sample comprised T cells isolated from PBMCs. The receptor set was obtained from a human donor in good health.

The chain is built from TRBV28 and TRBJ2-1; tentatively, D is TRBD2 (6 bases). CDR3 length: 13 residues. Trimming stripped 6 bases from V and 4 bases from J, with 10 bases between. Germline CDR1 reads MDHEN; CDR2 reads SYDVKM. CDR3 coding DNA: TGTGCCAGCAGAATTAGCGGATACAATGAGCAGTTCTTC. Its protein is CASRISGYNEQFF.

The CDR3 nucleotides are TGTGCCAGCAGTTTCTCGCAGCGGGAGCCTTACTACAATGAGCAGTTCTTC. This sequence encodes CASSFSQREPYYNEQFF. The chain joins TRBV28 to TRBJ2-1, with TRBD2 matching 8 bases. Trimming took 3 bases from V and 3 from J; bases not matched to a gene: 10. This CDR3 is built from 17 residues. In germline, CDR1 is MDHEN, CDR2 SYDVKM.

The rearrangement links TRBV9 to TRBJ1-1; a weak D match, TRBD1 (5 bases). CDR3 length: 14 residues. Germline CDR1 is SGDLS and CDR2 is YYNGEE. Trimming shortened V by 3 bases and J by 9 bases, and 18 bases separated the two germline ends. In DNA form, the CDR3 reads TGTGCCAGCAGCGACGGGACCGACCGGGGGAAAGCTTTCTTT. It yields the protein CASSDGTDRGKAFF. Combining the CDR3 with reference TRBV9 and TRBJ1-1 gives the whole variable domain DSGVTQTPKHLITATGQRVTLRCSPRSGDLSVYWYQQSLDQGLQFLIQYYNGEERAKGNILERFSAQQFPDLHSELNLSSLELGDSALYFCASSDGTDRGKAFFGQGTRLTVV.

The chain joins TRBV7-8 to TRBJ2-1; 8 bases are a match to TRBD2. Germline V gene data show CDR1 as SGHVS and CDR2 as FQNEAQ. CDR3 size: 18 residues. The ends lost 3 bases at V and 1 base at J; junction bases unmatched: 11. In DNA, the CDR3 is TGTGCCAGCAGCTTCGCTCTTCATGGCGGGAGGTCCTACAATGAGCAGTTCTTC. Amino acid sequence: CASSFALHGGRSYNEQFF.

This chain uses TRBV13 with TRBJ2-5; maybe TRBD1 (5 bases). CDR1 and CDR2 (germline): PRHDT, FYEKMQ (reference sequence). CDR3 length equals 16 residues. V was trimmed by 5 bases and J by 0 bases, leaving 16 bases between them. CDR3 region: CASSGQGFSYQETQYF. Written as DNA, the CDR3 is TGTGCCAGCAGCGGGCAGGGCTTCTCATACCAAGAGACCCAGTACTTC.